What follows are 21 T cell receptor beta chains derived from one specimen sequenced in a study of cytomegalovirus exposure and HLA in healthy donors (dated by TCRdb to 2016 to 2017). Library generation was performed with the immunoSEQ multiplex PCR assay. A mixture of 60 forward primers for TCR Vbeta segments and 13 reverse primers for TCR Jbeta segments was used in the multiplex PCR. In TCRdb, the immuneACCESS table is reduced to in-frame sequences with V and J assigned. These tables do not hold every clone; where another copy was compared, an unresolved V gene accounts for under half, and the others remain unexplained. Within this sample are more than 85,000 clones, with around 70% of them counted one time only. The biggest ten clones account for roughly 3.2% of the sample. Sequenced: PBMCs. All receptors come from a man aged 25-45 years in good health and CMV-seronegative.

Remarks on this clone: The germline gene is not matched at one end of the junction; a read error may be the cause. The genes are TRBV7-7 and TRBJ2-1; TRBD1 aligns across 7 bases. Germline V gene data show CDR1 as SSHAT and CDR2 as FNYEAQ (reference sequence). This CDR3 region has 15 residues. In DNA, the CDR3 is TGTGCTAGCAGCTTGAAGAGGACAGGCCCTAATGAGCAGTTCTTC. Its protein product is CASSLKRTGPNEQFF.

Only one count was recorded for this clone. The chain uses TRBV5-1 and TRBJ2-3; 7 bases are a match to TRBD2. J was trimmed by 4 bases and V by 0 bases; bases with no gene match: 2. The CDR3 runs to 14 residues. CDR1 and CDR2 (germline): SGHRS, YFSETQ. CDR3 in DNA: TGCGCCAGCAGCTTGGGTAGCGGGCCAGATACGCAGTATTTT. Translation gives CASSLGSGPDTQYF.

Comments on this clone: A read error may account for a junction end that differs from germline. The J gene is TRBJ1-2, the V gene TRBV5-1, with D tentatively TRBD1 (6 bases). Germline CDR1 reads SGHRS; CDR2 reads YFSETQ. The CDR3 loop spans 14 amino acids. The CDR3 nucleotides are TGCGCCAGCAGCCCCTCAGGACAGTCGGCTGGCTGCACCTTC. Amino acid sequence: CASSPSGQSAGCTF.

This clone showed up just once. The genes are TRBV19 and TRBJ2-7; 7 nucleotides match TRBD1. The V gene end was trimmed by 9 bases and the J gene end by 5 bases; junction bases not matched to a gene: 4. The CDR3 spans 11 residues. Per germline, CDR1 LNHDA and CDR2 SQIVND (reference sequence). CDR3 nucleotides: TGTGCCAGCGCAACAGGGGACGAGCAGTACTTC. Protein sequence: CASATGDEQYF. Combining the CDR3 with reference TRBV19 and TRBJ2-7 gives the whole variable domain DGGITQSPKYLFRKEGQNVTLSCEQNLNHDAMYWYRQDPGQGLRLIYYSQIVNDFQKGDIAEGYSVSREKKESFPLTVTSAQKNPTAFYLCASATGDEQYFGPGTRLTVT.

This chain connects TRBV27 to TRBJ2-1; 7 bases line up with TRBD2. CDR3 length: 15 amino acids. The V and J ends lost 6 bases and 4 bases, in that order; junction bases with no gene match: 9. Per the germline V gene, CDR1 is MNHEY and CDR2 is SMNVEV (reference sequence). For the CDR3, the DNA is TGTGCCAGCAGACCGCGGGAGACGGGGTACAATGAGCAGTTCTTC. Amino acids: CASRPRETGYNEQFF.

This sequence joins TRBV4-2 and TRBJ1-1, with a weak D call TRBD1 (6 bases). CDR1 and CDR2 from the germline V gene are LGHNA and YNFKEQ. V lost 1 base, J lost 3 bases, and 15 bases lay in between. This CDR3 has 16 residues. The CDR3 loop is CASSQAQGPRDTEAFF. CDR3 coding DNA: TGTGCCAGCAGCCAAGCCCAGGGGCCCCGGGACACTGAAGCTTTCTTT.

This clone was detected once. The chain joins TRBV7-8 to TRBJ2-3; D unclear. The V end lost 2 bases, the J end lost 0 bases, and 12 bases lay between the germline ends. Germline V gene lookup returns CDR1 SGHVS and CDR2 FQNEAQ. CDR3 length: 16 amino acids. CDR3 DNA sequence: TGTGCCAGCAGCTTAAAGTATGGCGGTAGCACAGATACGCAGTATTTT. Its protein is CASSLKYGGSTDTQYF.

The V and J genes are TRBV2 and TRBJ2-5; tentative D call: TRBD1 (6 bases). The CDR3 is made up of 14 amino acids. V was shortened by 6 bases and J by 1 base, with 12 bases between the two germline ends. Germline CDR1 and CDR2: SNHLY and FYNNEI. This CDR3 is CASSELTGQETQYF. The CDR3 DNA is TGTGCCAGCAGCGAACTGACAGGCCAAGAGACCCAGTACTTC.

The chain couples TRBV6-6 to TRBJ2-7; 9 bases are shared with TRBD1. CDR1 MNHNY and CDR2 SVGAGI come from the germline V gene (reference sequence). This CDR3 has 14 amino acids. J lost 5 bases, V lost 4 bases, and 6 bases had no gene match. This CDR3 is CASSSKDRGDEQYF. The DNA for the CDR3 is TGTGCCAGCAGTTCCAAGGACAGGGGAGACGAGCAGTACTTC.

This chain connects TRBV11-2 to TRBJ1-4; D is possibly TRBD1 (6 bases). The CDR3 runs to 14 residues. The V end was cut by 5 bases, the J end by 8 bases, with 15 bases between. Per the germline V gene, CDR1 is SGHAT and CDR2 is FQNNGV. The CDR3: CASSRSGGAEKLFF. The DNA for the CDR3 is TGTGCCAGCAGCCGATCGGGGGGCGCGGAAAAACTGTTTTTT. The variable domain in full, with the rest retrieved from reference TRBV11-2 and TRBJ1-4, is EAGVAQSPRYKIIEKRQSVAFWCNPISGHATLYWYQQILGQGPKLLIQFQNNGVVDDSQLPKDRFSAERLKGVDSTLKIQPAKLEDSAVYLCASSRSGGAEKLFFGSGTQLSVL.

This chain joins TRBV12-2 and TRBJ2-7; the D call of TRBD2 is as the table states it, not checked on the DNA. TRBV12-2 is listed as a pseudogene. The CDR3 runs to 17 residues. CDR3 region: CASRLRRLAGYLDEQYF. In DNA form, the CDR3 reads TGTGCAAGTCGCTTAAGAAGACTAGCGGGTTATCTTGACGAGCAGTACTTC.

This clone was seen a handful of times. The same CDR3 is also encoded by other DNA sequences in this sample. The chain combines TRBV5-5 with TRBJ2-3; possibly TRBD1 for D (6 bases). This CDR3 has 15 residues. Germline CDR1 SGHKS, CDR2 YYEKEE (reference sequence). V was pared by 2 bases and J by 2 bases, with 12 bases between. DNA for the CDR3: TGTGCCAGCAGCTTAAAACCAGGGGACACAGATACGCAGTATTTT. Its protein is CASSLKPGDTDTQYF.

The chain employs TRBV28 and TRBJ1-2; 10 positions match TRBD1. After removal of 6 bases from V and 6 bases from J, the junction contained 7 bases not matched to a gene. The length of the CDR3 is 14 residues. Per germline, CDR1 MDHEN and CDR2 SYDVKM. The DNA for the CDR3 is TGTGCCAGCAGACTCACGGGGACAGGGGATGGCTACACCTTC. Translating it yields CASRLTGTGDGYTF.

This rearrangement joins TRBV6-1 to TRBJ2-1; 9 nucleotides agree with TRBD2. V gave up 7 bases and J gave up 9 bases; unmatched junction bases: 13. Germline assignment: CDR1 MNHNS and CDR2 SASEGT. CDR3 length: 15 residues. CDR3 in amino acids: CASTLASGEGGEQFF. CDR3 bases: TGTGCCAGCACTTTGGCTAGCGGGGAGGGCGGTGAGCAGTTCTTC.

As to this clone: It is unclear where the CDR3 begins or ends on the DNA, so no DNA is shown, and the CDR3 is as TCRdb lists it. The rearrangement uses TRBV27 and TRBJ1-5. The CDR3 totals 13 residues, both ends included. The germline V gene encodes CDR1 MNHEY and CDR2 SMNVEV (reference sequence). The CDR3 loop is CASSSSRNQPQHF.

In its sample, this clone was seen a few times. The chain carries TRBV5-4 and TRBJ2-7, with 7 bases matching TRBD2. The V segment lost 5 bases and the J segment 7 bases; nucleotides outside the gene matches: 12. CDR3 length equals 14 residues. Germline V lookup: CDR1 SGHNT, CDR2 YYREEE (reference sequence). The chain's CDR3 is CASSPAGWVGEQYF. The CDR3 coding sequence is TGTGCCAGCAGTCCAGCGGGGTGGGTAGGAGAGCAGTACTTC. The whole variable domain, filled in from reference TRBV5-4 and TRBJ2-7, reads ETGVTQSPTHLIKTRGQQVTLRCSSQSGHNTVSWYQQALGQGPQFIFQYYREEENGRGNFPPRFSGLQFPNYSSELNVNALELDDSALYLCASSPAGWVGEQYFGPGTRLTVT.

The gene calls are TRBV19 and TRBJ1-5, with no clear D. Germline V gives CDR1 LNHDA, CDR2 SQIVND (reference sequence). The CDR3 extends over 16 amino acids. Trimming removed 7 bases from V and 0 bases from J, with 16 bases in between. In DNA, the CDR3 is TGTGCCAGTACCAACAAGGGAGGGTATAGCAATCAGCCCCAGCATTTT. It codes for CASTNKGGYSNQPQHF.

The chain recombines TRBV10-3 with TRBJ2-5; D gene unclear. Trimming took 7 bases from V and 3 from J, leaving 15 bases between them. Germline V CDR1 and CDR2: ENHRY, SYGVKD. The CDR3 is 14 amino acids. The CDR3 here is CAIKSSAREETQYF. DNA for the CDR3: TGTGCCATCAAAAGCAGCGCACGAGAAGAGACCCAGTACTTC.

This rearrangement joins TRBV2 to TRBJ2-1; D call uncertain. The CDR3 has 11 amino acids. Germline CDR1 is SNHLY and CDR2 is FYNNEI. V was clipped by 4 bases and J by 7 bases, with 5 bases between them. The CDR3 sequence is CASSVRNEQFF. CDR3 coding DNA: TGTGCCAGCAGTGTGAGGAATGAGCAGTTCTTC. The variable domain in full, completed from reference TRBV2 and TRBJ2-1, reads EPEVTQTPSHQVTQMGQEVILRCVPISNHLYFYWYRQILGQKVEFLVSFYNNEISEKSEIFDDQFSVERPDGSNFTLKIRSTKLEDSAMYFCASSVRNEQFFGPGTRLTVL.

The chain couples TRBV19 to TRBJ2-7; 9 bases fit TRBD2. This CDR3 is 17 amino acids long. V lost 4 bases and J lost 0; bases outside the gene matches: 10. CDR1 is LNHDA and CDR2 is SQIVND in the germline V gene (reference sequence). Written as DNA, the CDR3 is TGTGCCAGTAGTAGGCGGACTAGCGTCGCACCCTCCTACGAGCAGTACTTC. This sequence encodes CASSRRTSVAPSYEQYF.

The sample holds one count of this clone. The chain has TRBV5-5 and TRBJ1-2; D not resolved. This CDR3 comprises 14 residues. With 4 bases removed from V and 6 bases from J, the gap between germline ends came to 16 bases. Germline V gene lookup returns CDR1 SGHKS and CDR2 YYEKEE (reference sequence). Here the CDR3 DNA reads TGTGCCAGCAGCCCACCCTCGACGGGAGATGGCTACACCTTC. This sequence encodes CASSPPSTGDGYTF.